The clone carrying this T cell receptor (beta chain) has a single count. Its specificity is unknown. Described time point: pre-treatment sample, taken before nivolumab and TIL therapy. Adults with stage 4 NSCLC were enrolled in a phase I trial. Trimming removed 0 bases at V and 0 bases at J, with 8 bases between. There are 15 residues in the CDR3. The V gene's germline CDR1 is SGHRS and CDR2 YFSETQ. This entry belongs to a study of TIL therapy for anti-PD-1-resistant metastatic lung cancer. Study-wide background: Tumors were harvested before any PD-1/PD-L1 blockade. Overall study findings and caveats: The cohort had more treatment-naive, never-smoker and oncogene-addicted patients than typical.

This was the immunoSEQ v3 assay. Survey-level samples got approximately 1.8 million read pairs; deep-level samples got about 4.5-6.5 million. Libraries were prepared by immunoSEQ multiplex PCR; TCRdb keeps only in-frame clonotypes and omits some of them. The sample records 35,000 to 55,000 clones, approximately 79% being singletons. The origin of this receptor is a man aged 65-85 years with non-small cell lung cancer. This chain links TRBV5-1 with TRBJ2-3; D is unresolved. The sample consisted of blood, taken at baseline. CDR3 in DNA: TGCGCCAGCAGCTTGGGACATACTAGCACAGATACGCAGTATTTT. Its protein is CASSLGHTSTDTQYF.